A selection of T cell receptor beta chains follows, all from one sample in a study of T cell responses to AZD1222 COVID-19 vaccine. Clones were read by immunoSEQ multiplex PCR, and TCRdb kept only the in-frame ones, dropping some. The data hold 140,000 to 150,000 clones, with 80% to 95% observed a single time. Here the sequenced sample was peripheral blood, taken 28 days after the second AZD1222 dose. These receptors were taken from an adult who received the AZD1222 COVID-19 vaccine. Each CDR3 is given with its conserved first and last residue. A D gene is named only where the DNA matches it firmly. Clone size is given for some rows only: seen once, a few or many times, or a class if the clone is expanded.

.	TRBV7-9	TRBJ1-5	.	13	TGTGCCAGCAGCTTAACGGGTTATCAGCCCCAGCATTTT	CASSLTGYQPQHF
.	TRBV30	TRBJ2-1	.	14	TGTGCCTGGAACCGGGAGAATGAGTACAATGAGCAGTTCTTC	CAWNRENEYNEQFF
TRBD2	TRBV29-1	TRBJ2-1	few	14	TGCAGCGGAAAACTAGCGGGCGAAGTCAATGAGCAGTTCTTC	CSGKLAGEVNEQFF
.	TRBV5-6	TRBJ2-2	.	16	TGTGCCAGCAGCCCGGGCGTGGAGGGCGGAACCGGGGAGCTGTTTTTT	CASSPGVEGGTGELFF
TRBD2	TRBV24-1	TRBJ2-5	.	13	TGTGCCACCAGTGTTACGGGGGGACAGACCCAGTACTTC	CATSVTGGQTQYF
.	TRBV7-2	TRBJ2-1	.	15	TGTGCCAGCAGCTCCCCCTTAGATACCTACAATGAGCAGTTCTTC	CASSSPLDTYNEQFF
TRBD1	TRBV3-1/TRBV3-2	TRBJ2-1	few	18	TGTGCCAGCAGCCAAGATTGGGCCGAGACAGGGGGCTATAATGAGCAGTTCTTC	CASSQDWAETGGYNEQFF
.	TRBV5-4	TRBJ1-2	.	14	TGTGCCAGCAGCTTGGGGCAGGCTAACTATGGCTACACCTTC	CASSLGQANYGYTF
.	TRBV5-1	TRBJ2-5	.	14	TGCGCCAGCAGCTTGGGGGCCAGGGGCGAGACCCAGTACTTC	CASSLGARGETQYF
.	TRBV7-2	TRBJ1-5	.	14	TGTGCCAGCAGCGCCCAGGGACGGGGTCAGCCCCAGCATTTT	CASSAQGRGQPQHF
TRBD1	TRBV19	TRBJ1-1	.	14	TGTGCCAGTAGTCCTCGACAGGGAAGCACTGAAGCTTTCTTT	CASSPRQGSTEAFF
TRBD1	TRBV19	TRBJ1-4	once	13	TGTGCCAGTAGTAAGCAGGGGGGAGAAAAACTGTTTTTT	CASSKQGGEKLFF
.	TRBV7-9	TRBJ1-5	.	14	TGTGCCAGCAGCCCCTGGGCAGGGGATCAGCCCCAGCATTTT	CASSPWAGDQPQHF
TRBD1	TRBV6-2/TRBV6-3	TRBJ2-6	.	17	TGTGCCAGCAGTTACGCGGACAGGGGATCTGGGGCCAACGTCCTGACTTTC	CASSYADRGSGANVLTF
.	TRBV28	TRBJ1-5	.	14	TGTGCCAGCAGTTGGACAGACTTGAGTCAGCCCCAGCATTTT	CASSWTDLSQPQHF
.	TRBV28	TRBJ1-6	.	12	TGTGCCAGCAGCCTCAGAAGGTCACCCCTCCACTTT	CASSLRRSPLHF
TRBD1	TRBV29-1	TRBJ2-7	.	12	TGCAGCGTCGGGACAGGGGCCTACGAGCAGTACTTC	CSVGTGAYEQYF
TRBD1	TRBV6-5	TRBJ1-1	.	14	TGTGCCAGCAGTTTACAGGGGATGGGCACTGAAGCTTTCTTT	CASSLQGMGTEAFF
.	TRBV5-1	TRBJ2-5	.	12	TGCGCCAGCAGCTTGGGACCGGAGACCCAGTACTTC	CASSLGPETQYF